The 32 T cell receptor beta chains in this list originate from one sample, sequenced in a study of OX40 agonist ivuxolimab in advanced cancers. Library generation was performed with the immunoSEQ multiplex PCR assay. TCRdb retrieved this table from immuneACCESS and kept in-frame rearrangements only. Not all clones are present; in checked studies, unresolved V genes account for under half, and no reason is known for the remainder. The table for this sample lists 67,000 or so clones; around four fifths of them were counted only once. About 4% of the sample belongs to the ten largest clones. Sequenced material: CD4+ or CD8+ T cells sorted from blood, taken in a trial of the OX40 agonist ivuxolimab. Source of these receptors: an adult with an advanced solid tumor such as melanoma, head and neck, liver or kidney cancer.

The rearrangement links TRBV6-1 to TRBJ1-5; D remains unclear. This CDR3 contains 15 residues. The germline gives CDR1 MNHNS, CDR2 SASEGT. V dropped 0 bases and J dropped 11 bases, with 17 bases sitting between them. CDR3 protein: CASSEASQGLGAQHF. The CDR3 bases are TGTGCCAGCAGTGAAGCCAGTCAAGGTCTCGGGGCCCAGCATTTT.

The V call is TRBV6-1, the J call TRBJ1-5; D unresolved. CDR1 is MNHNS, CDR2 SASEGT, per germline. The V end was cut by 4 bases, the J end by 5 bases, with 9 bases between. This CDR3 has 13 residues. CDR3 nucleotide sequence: TGTGCCAGCAGTGTAAAAAACCATCAGCCCCAGCATTTT. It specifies CASSVKNHQPQHF.

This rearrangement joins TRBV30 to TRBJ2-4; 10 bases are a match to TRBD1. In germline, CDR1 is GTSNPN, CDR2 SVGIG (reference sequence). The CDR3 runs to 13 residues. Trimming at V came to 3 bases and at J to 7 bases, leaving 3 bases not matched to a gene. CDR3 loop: CAWRDRGFNIQYF. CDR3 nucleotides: TGTGCCTGGAGGGACAGGGGGTTCAACATTCAGTACTTC.

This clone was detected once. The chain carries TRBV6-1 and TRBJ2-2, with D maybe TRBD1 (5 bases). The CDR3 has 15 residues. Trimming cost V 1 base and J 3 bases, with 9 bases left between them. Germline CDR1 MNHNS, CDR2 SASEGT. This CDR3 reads CASSEGGLDTGELFF. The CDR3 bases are TGTGCCAGCAGTGAAGGGGGCCTAGACACCGGGGAGCTGTTTTTT.

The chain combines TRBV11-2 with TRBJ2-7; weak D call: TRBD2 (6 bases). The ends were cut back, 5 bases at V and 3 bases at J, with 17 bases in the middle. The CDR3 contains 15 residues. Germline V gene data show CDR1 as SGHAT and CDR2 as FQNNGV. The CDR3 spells CASSPIAEKGYEQYF. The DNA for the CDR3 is TGTGCCAGCAGCCCGATAGCGGAAAAAGGCTACGAGCAGTACTTC.

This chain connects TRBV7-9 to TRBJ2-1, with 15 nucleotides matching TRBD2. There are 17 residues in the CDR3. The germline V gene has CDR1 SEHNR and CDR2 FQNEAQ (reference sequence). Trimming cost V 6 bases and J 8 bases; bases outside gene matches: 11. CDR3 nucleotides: TGTGCCAGCAGGGAACCAGGGGGACTAGCGGGAGGTGATGAGCAGTTCTTC. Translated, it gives CASREPGGLAGGDEQFF. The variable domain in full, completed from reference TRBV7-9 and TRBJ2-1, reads DTGVSQNPRHKITKRGQNVTFRCDPISEHNRLYWYRQTLGQGPEFLTYFQNEAQLEKSRLLSDRFSAERPKGSFSTLEIQRTEQGDSAMYLCASREPGGLAGGDEQFFGPGTRLTVL.

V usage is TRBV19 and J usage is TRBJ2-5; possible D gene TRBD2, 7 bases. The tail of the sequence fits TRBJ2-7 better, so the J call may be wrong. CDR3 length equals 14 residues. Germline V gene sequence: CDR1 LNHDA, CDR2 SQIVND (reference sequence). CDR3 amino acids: CASSWGGSSHEQYF. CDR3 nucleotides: TGTGCCAGTAGTTGGGGGGGCTCGTCCCACGAGCAGTACTTC.

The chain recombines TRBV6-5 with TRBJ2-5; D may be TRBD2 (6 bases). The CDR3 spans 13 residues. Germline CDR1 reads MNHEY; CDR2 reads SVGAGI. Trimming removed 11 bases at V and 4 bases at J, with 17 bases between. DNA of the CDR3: TGTGCCTGCGGCCGGGACTTCCCAGAGACCCAGTACTTC. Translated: CACGRDFPETQYF.

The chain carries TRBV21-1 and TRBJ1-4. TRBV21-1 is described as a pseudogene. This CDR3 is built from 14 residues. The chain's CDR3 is CASSGTDGWGRLFF. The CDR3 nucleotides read TGTGCCAGCAGCGGGACGGACGGTTGGGGGAGACTGTTTTTT.

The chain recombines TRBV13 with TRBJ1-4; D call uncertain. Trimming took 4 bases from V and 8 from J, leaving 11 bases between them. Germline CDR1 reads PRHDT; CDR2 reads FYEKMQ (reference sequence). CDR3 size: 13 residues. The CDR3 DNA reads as TGTGCCAGCAGCTCCACCAACGGGGAAAAACTGTTTTTT. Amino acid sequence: CASSSTNGEKLFF.

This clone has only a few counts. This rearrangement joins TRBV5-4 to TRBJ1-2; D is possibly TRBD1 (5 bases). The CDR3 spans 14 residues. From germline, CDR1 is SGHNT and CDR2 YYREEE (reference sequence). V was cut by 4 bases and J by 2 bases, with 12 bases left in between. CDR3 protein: CASSPEGRNYGYTF. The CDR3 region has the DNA TGTGCCAGCAGCCCGGAGGGGAGGAACTATGGCTACACCTTC.

In DNA form, the CDR3 reads TGTGCCAGCAGCTGGGACTACAGCACAGATACGCAGTATTTT. It specifies CASSWDYSTDTQYF. The chain recombines TRBV7-9 with TRBJ2-3, with 7 bases aligning to TRBD2. The V gene end was trimmed by 4 bases and the J gene end by 0 bases; junction bases not matched to a gene: 1. Germline CDR1 SEHNR, CDR2 FQNEAQ (reference sequence). The CDR3 runs to 14 residues.

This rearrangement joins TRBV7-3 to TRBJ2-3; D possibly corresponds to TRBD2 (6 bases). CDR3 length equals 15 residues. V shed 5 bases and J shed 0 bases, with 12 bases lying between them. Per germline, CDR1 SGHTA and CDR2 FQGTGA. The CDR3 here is CASSLVGGSTDTQYF. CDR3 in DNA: TGTGCCAGCAGCCTCGTGGGGGGTAGCACAGATACGCAGTATTTT.

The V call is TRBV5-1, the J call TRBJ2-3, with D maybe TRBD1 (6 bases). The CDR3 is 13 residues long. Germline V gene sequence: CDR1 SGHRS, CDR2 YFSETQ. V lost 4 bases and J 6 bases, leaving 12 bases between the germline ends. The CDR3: CASSVNQGDTQYF. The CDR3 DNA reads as TGCGCCAGCAGCGTTAATCAGGGGGATACGCAGTATTTT.

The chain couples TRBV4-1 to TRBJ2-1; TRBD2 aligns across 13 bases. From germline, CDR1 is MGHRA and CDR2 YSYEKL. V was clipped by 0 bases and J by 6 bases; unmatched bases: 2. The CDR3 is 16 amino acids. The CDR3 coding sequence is TGCGCCAGCAGCCAAGACGGACTAGCGGGAGCCAATGAGCAGTTCTTC. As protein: CASSQDGLAGANEQFF.

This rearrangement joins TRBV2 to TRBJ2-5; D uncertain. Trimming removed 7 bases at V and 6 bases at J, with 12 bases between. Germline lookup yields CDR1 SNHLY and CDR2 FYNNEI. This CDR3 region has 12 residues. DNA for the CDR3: TGTGCCAGCATGGCGGACGGACAGACCCAGTACTTC. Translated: CASMADGQTQYF.

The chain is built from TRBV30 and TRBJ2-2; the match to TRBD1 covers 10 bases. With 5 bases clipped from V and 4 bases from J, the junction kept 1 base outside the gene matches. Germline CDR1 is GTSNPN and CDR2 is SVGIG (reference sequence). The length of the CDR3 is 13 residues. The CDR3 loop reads CAWGTGATGELFF. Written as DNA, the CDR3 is TGTGCCTGGGGGACAGGGGCCACCGGGGAGCTGTTTTTT.

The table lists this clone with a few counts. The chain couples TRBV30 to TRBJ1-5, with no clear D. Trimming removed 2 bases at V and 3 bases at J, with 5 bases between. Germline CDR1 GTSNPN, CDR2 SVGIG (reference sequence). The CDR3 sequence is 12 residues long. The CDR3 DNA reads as TGTGCCTGGAGTACGGCCAATCAGCCCCAGCATTTT. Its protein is CAWSTANQPQHF.

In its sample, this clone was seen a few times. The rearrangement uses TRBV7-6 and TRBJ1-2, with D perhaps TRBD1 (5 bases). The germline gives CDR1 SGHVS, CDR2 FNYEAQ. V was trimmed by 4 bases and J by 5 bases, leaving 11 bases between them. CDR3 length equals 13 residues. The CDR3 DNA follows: TGTGCCAGCAGCTCTTGGGGGAAGTATGGCTACACCTTC. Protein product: CASSSWGKYGYTF.

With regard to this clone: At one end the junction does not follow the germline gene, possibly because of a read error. CDR3: CASSLGHRERLFF. The CDR3 region has the DNA TGTGCCAGCAGCCTAGGCCACAGGGAAAGACTGTTTTTT. The J gene is TRBJ1-4, the V gene TRBV7-8, with D tentatively TRBD1 (6 bases). Germline V lookup: CDR1 SGHVS, CDR2 FQNEAQ. The length of the CDR3 is 13 residues.

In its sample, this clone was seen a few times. This CDR3 reads CASSYTAGAEQYF. Written as DNA, the CDR3 is TGTGCCAGCAGTTACACGGCGGGAGCCGAGCAGTACTTC. The chain links TRBV6-6 to TRBJ2-7; the match to TRBD2 covers 7 bases. CDR3 length equals 13 residues. V shed 2 bases, J shed 6 bases, and the junction held 4 bases outside the gene matches. Germline loops: CDR1 MNHNY, CDR2 SVGAGI (reference sequence).

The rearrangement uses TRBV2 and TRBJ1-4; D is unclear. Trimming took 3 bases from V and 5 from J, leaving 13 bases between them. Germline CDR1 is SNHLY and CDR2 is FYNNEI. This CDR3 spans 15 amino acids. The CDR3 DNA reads TGTGCCAGCAGTGAGACGGACGGGATAAATGAAAAACTGTTTTTT. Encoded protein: CASSETDGINEKLFF.

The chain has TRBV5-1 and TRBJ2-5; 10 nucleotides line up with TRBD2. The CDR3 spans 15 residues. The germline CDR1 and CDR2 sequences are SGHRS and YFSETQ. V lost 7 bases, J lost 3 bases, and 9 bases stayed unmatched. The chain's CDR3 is CASAASSGREETQYF. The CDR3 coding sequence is TGCGCCAGCGCCGCGTCTAGCGGGAGAGAAGAGACCCAGTACTTC.

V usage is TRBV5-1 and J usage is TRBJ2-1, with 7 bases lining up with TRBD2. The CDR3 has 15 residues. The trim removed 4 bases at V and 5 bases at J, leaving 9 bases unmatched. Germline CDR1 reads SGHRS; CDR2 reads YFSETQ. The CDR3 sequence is CASSPSQRDDNEQFF. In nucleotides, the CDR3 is TGCGCCAGCAGCCCCTCCCAGCGGGATGACAATGAGCAGTTCTTC. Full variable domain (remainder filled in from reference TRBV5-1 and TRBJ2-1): KAGVTQTPRYLIKTRGQQVTLSCSPISGHRSVSWYQQTPGQGLQFLFEYFSETQRNKGNFPGRFSGRQFSNSRSEMNVSTLELGDSALYLCASSPSQRDDNEQFFGPGTRLTVL.

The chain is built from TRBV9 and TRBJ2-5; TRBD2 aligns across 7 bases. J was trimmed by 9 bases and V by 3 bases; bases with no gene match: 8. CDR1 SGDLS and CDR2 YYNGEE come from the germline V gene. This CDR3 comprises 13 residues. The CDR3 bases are TGTGCCAGCAGCGCCCCTAGCGGATTGGCCCAGTACTTC. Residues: CASSAPSGLAQYF. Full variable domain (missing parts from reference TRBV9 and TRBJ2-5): DSGVTQTPKHLITATGQRVTLRCSPRSGDLSVYWYQQSLDQGLQFLIQYYNGEERAKGNILERFSAQQFPDLHSELNLSSLELGDSALYFCASSAPSGLAQYFGPGTRLLVL.

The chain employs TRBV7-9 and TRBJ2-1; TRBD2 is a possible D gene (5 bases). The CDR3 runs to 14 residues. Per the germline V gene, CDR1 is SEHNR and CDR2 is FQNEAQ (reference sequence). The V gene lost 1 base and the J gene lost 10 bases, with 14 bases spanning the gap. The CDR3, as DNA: TGTGCCAGCAGCTTAGATTGGCGGGTTTACGAGCAGTTCTTC. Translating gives CASSLDWRVYEQFF.

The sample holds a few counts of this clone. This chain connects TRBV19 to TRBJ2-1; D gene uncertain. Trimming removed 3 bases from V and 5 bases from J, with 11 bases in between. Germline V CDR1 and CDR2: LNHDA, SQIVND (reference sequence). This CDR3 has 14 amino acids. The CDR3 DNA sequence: TGTGCCAGTAGTATCAATGTGGATAACAATGAGCAGTTCTTC. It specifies CASSINVDNNEQFF. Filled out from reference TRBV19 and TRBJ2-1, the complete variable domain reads DGGITQSPKYLFRKEGQNVTLSCEQNLNHDAMYWYRQDPGQGLRLIYYSQIVNDFQKGDIAEGYSVSREKKESFPLTVTSAQKNPTAFYLCASSINVDNNEQFFGPGTRLTVL.

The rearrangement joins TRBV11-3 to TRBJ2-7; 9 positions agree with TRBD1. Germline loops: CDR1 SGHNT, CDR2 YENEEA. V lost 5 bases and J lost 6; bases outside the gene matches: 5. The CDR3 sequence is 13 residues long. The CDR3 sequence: CASSRQGGIEQYF. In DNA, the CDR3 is TGTGCCAGCAGCCGACAGGGGGGAATCGAGCAGTACTTC.

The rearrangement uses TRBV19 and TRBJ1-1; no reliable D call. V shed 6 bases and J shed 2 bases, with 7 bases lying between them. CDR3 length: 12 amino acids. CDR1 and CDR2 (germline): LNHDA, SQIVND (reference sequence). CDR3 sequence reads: CASRQFNTEAFF. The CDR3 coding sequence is TGTGCCAGTAGACAGTTCAACACTGAAGCTTTCTTT. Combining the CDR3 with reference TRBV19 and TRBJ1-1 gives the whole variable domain DGGITQSPKYLFRKEGQNVTLSCEQNLNHDAMYWYRQDPGQGLRLIYYSQIVNDFQKGDIAEGYSVSREKKESFPLTVTSAQKNPTAFYLCASRQFNTEAFFGQGTRLTVV.

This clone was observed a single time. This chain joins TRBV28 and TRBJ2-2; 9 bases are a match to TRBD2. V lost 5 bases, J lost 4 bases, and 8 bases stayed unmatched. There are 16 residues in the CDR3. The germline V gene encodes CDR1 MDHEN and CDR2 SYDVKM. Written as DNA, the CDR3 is TGTGCCAGCAGTCCGGAGACTAGCGGAGTCACCGGGGAGCTGTTTTTT. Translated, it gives CASSPETSGVTGELFF.

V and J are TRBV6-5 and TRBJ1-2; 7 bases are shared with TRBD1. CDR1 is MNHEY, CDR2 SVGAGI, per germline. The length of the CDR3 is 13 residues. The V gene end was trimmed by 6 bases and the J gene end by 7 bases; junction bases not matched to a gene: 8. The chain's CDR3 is CASRFDREVGYTF. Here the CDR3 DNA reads TGTGCCAGCAGATTCGACAGGGAGGTTGGCTACACCTTC.

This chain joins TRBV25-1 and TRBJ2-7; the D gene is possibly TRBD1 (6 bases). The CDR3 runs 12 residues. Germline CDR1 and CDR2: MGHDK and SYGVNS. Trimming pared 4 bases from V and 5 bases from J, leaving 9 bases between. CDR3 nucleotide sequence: TGTGCCAGCAGTGTCCAGGGGAACGAGCAGTACTTC. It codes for CASSVQGNEQYF.